These 20 T cell receptor beta chains came from one sample sequenced in a study of cytomegalovirus exposure and HLA in healthy donors. Amplification used 60 Vbeta primers and 13 Jbeta primers. The assay was immunoSEQ multiplex PCR, and TCRdb's table has in-frame clones only and misses some. The sample yields around 130,000 clones, 65% to 90% seen once. The specimen sequenced was PBMCs. Receptor source: a girl aged 2-10 years in good health and CMV-seronegative.

The DNA of the CDR3 is TGTGCCAGCAGTGAAGCTGGAGGGGCCTACAATGAGCAGTTCTTC. This gives the protein CASSEAGGAYNEQFF. The rearrangement uses TRBV6-1 and TRBJ2-1; possible D gene TRBD2, 6 bases. Germline CDR1 reads MNHNS; CDR2 reads SASEGT. The CDR3 is made up of 15 amino acids. V lost 0 bases and J lost 2, with 8 bases in between.

V gene TRBV28 combines with J gene TRBJ1-5; possibly TRBD1 for D (6 bases). Germline V CDR1 and CDR2: MDHEN, SYDVKM. The V gene lost 3 bases and the J gene lost 3 bases, with 9 bases spanning the gap. The CDR3 covers 14 residues. The CDR3 DNA sequence: TGTGCCAGCAGTTTTGGACAGCTCAATCAGCCCCAGCATTTT. Translation gives CASSFGQLNQPQHF.

The CDR3 region has the DNA TGTGCCAGCAGCCCCCGGGTAGCCCGGACAGGGTCCTACACAGATACGCAGTATTTT. Translation gives CASSPRVARTGSYTDTQYF. This chain links TRBV7-9 with TRBJ2-3, with TRBD1 matching 8 bases. Germline loops: CDR1 SEHNR, CDR2 FQNEAQ (reference sequence). The trim removed 5 bases at V and 2 bases at J, leaving 18 bases unmatched. The CDR3 runs 19 residues. Complete variable domain (other parts from reference TRBV7-9 and TRBJ2-3): DTGVSQNPRHKITKRGQNVTFRCDPISEHNRLYWYRQTLGQGPEFLTYFQNEAQLEKSRLLSDRFSAERPKGSFSTLEIQRTEQGDSAMYLCASSPRVARTGSYTDTQYFGPGTRLTVL.

This clone occurred once. The V and J genes are TRBV6-5 and TRBJ2-7, with 14 bases that match TRBD2. Germline-derived CDR1 and CDR2 are MNHEY and SVGAGI. This CDR3 has 15 amino acids. Germline trimming cut 6 bases from V and 3 bases from J; bases unmatched to any gene: 4. CDR3 in DNA: TGTGCCAGCAGAACCGGGACTAGCGGGAGCTACGAGCAGTACTTC. It is translated as CASRTGTSGSYEQYF.

The rearrangement uses TRBV27 and TRBJ2-6; D is possibly TRBD1 (6 bases). Trimming stripped 5 bases from V and 0 bases from J, with 20 bases between. This CDR3 region has 19 residues. Germline CDR1 reads MNHEY; CDR2 reads SMNVEV (reference sequence). CDR3 residues: CASSPLWTDSSSGANVLTF. CDR3 in DNA: TGTGCCAGCAGTCCCCTGTGGACAGACTCATCCTCTGGGGCCAACGTCCTGACTTTC.

The chain carries TRBV19 and TRBJ2-4; 7 positions agree with TRBD1. The CDR3 has 14 residues. Trimming cost V 7 bases and J 8 bases; bases outside gene matches: 11. CDR1 is LNHDA and CDR2 is SQIVND in the germline V gene (reference sequence). This chain's CDR3 is CASMSTGTEDIQYF. CDR3 DNA sequence: TGTGCCAGTATGTCTACCGGGACAGAAGACATTCAGTACTTC.

The rearrangement joins TRBV4-1 to TRBJ2-4; 9 nucleotides agree with TRBD2. V lost 5 bases, J lost 3 bases, and 8 bases stayed unmatched. This CDR3 has 16 residues. Germline loops: CDR1 MGHRA, CDR2 YSYEKL. CDR3 bases: TGCGCCAGCAGCTCCCCTGGCGGGAGGGTCAAAAACATTCAGTACTTC. The encoded protein is CASSSPGGRVKNIQYF.

The V gene is TRBV5-1, the J gene TRBJ2-5, with 8 bases identical to TRBD1. The J call may not be correct, given that the DNA end is closer to TRBJ2-7. This CDR3 has 18 residues. Germline lookup yields CDR1 SGHRS and CDR2 YFSETQ. The CDR3 sequence is CASSIEVTGGIQAYEQYF. CDR3 nucleotides: TGCGCCAGCAGCATTGAAGTCACAGGGGGGATACAGGCCTACGAGCAGTACTTC.

This clone has a handful of counts. The V and J genes are TRBV4-3 and TRBJ1-6; no clear D. Germline CDR1 is LGHNA and CDR2 is YSLEER. The CDR3 runs 14 residues. Trimming pared 4 bases from V and 8 bases from J, leaving 12 bases between. The CDR3 reads CASSPGVGYSPLHF. In nucleotides, the CDR3 is TGCGCCAGCAGCCCCGGGGTTGGGTATTCACCCCTCCACTTT.

This rearrangement joins TRBV9 to TRBJ2-2; the D gene is possibly TRBD1 (6 bases). The CDR3 contains 14 residues. Germline V gene data show CDR1 as SGDLS and CDR2 as YYNGEE. Trimming left V 0 bases short and J 7 bases short, with 10 bases between. The DNA for the CDR3 is TGTGCCAGCAGCGTAGAGGGGGTTGGCGGGGAGCTGTTTTTT. This translates into CASSVEGVGGELFF.

This clone has only a few counts. The rearrangement links TRBV5-4 to TRBJ1-2; no reliable D call. CDR1 SGHNT and CDR2 YYREEE come from the germline V gene (reference sequence). Trimming took 2 bases from V and 4 from J, leaving 9 bases between them. The CDR3 is 13 residues long. In DNA, the CDR3 is TGTGCCAGCAGCTTCGGGAGCCCCTATGGCTACACCTTC. Its translation is CASSFGSPYGYTF.

A single count supports this clone. The chain is built from TRBV4-1 and TRBJ2-2; D not resolved. This CDR3 is 16 amino acids long. The ends were cut back, 1 base at V and 4 bases at J, with 13 bases in the middle. CDR1 and CDR2 from the germline V gene are MGHRA and YSYEKL. The chain's CDR3 is CASSQGPANPTGELFF. In DNA, the CDR3 is TGCGCCAGCAGCCAAGGGCCAGCGAACCCCACCGGGGAGCTGTTTTTT.

For this clone: Compared with germline, one end of the junction differs, possibly owing to a read error. CDR3 protein: CSSGSDADTQYF. CDR3 coding DNA: TGTAGTTCAGGGTCGGACGCAGATACGCAGTATTTT. The V and J genes are TRBV29-1 and TRBJ2-3; possible D gene TRBD1, 5 bases. The CDR3 sequence is 12 residues long. Germline loops: CDR1 SQVTM, CDR2 ANQGSEA.

The rearrangement uses TRBV6-1 and TRBJ2-3; 9 nucleotides align to TRBD1. Trimming took 4 bases from V and 1 from J; bases not matched to a gene: 6. In germline, CDR1 is MNHNS, CDR2 SASEGT. The CDR3 length is 16 residues. The CDR3: CASSATGGGGTDTQYF. CDR3 nucleotides: TGTGCCAGCAGTGCGACAGGGGGTGGAGGCACAGATACGCAGTATTTT.

The V call is TRBV28, the J call TRBJ2-2; 9 bases are shared with TRBD1. Trimming took 6 bases from V and 2 from J; bases not matched to a gene: 4. This CDR3 comprises 15 residues. Germline CDR1 and CDR2: MDHEN and SYDVKM. CDR3 protein: CASRRQGENTGELFF. As DNA, the CDR3 is TGTGCCAGCAGAAGACAGGGGGAAAACACCGGGGAGCTGTTTTTT.

This chain uses TRBV27 with TRBJ2-7; 8 positions agree with TRBD2. Germline V gene sequence: CDR1 MNHEY, CDR2 SMNVEV (reference sequence). There are 13 residues in the CDR3. Trimming took 7 bases from V and 6 from J; bases not matched to a gene: 8. CDR3 sequence: CASKGSGRREQYF. DNA for the CDR3: TGTGCCAGCAAAGGGAGCGGGAGACGCGAGCAGTACTTC.

The chain carries TRBV5-1 and TRBJ1-1; D ambiguous. Trimming shortened V by 4 bases and J by 1 base, and 8 bases separated the two germline ends. This CDR3 has 13 amino acids. CDR1 is SGHRS and CDR2 is YFSETQ in the germline V gene. DNA of the CDR3: TGCGCCAGCAGCCCACCCGGGAACACTGAAGCTTTCTTT. Protein sequence: CASSPPGNTEAFF.

CDR3 sequence: CASSLLYNSPLHF. The CDR3 bases are TGTGCCAGCAGCCTCCTCTATAATTCACCCCTCCACTTT. This chain connects TRBV27 to TRBJ1-6; D is undetermined. The CDR3 has 13 amino acids. The V gene lost 6 bases and the J gene lost 3 bases, with 6 bases spanning the gap. CDR1 is MNHEY, CDR2 SMNVEV, per germline (reference sequence).

The rearrangement links TRBV4-2 to TRBJ2-7, with TRBD1 identical over 8 bases. V lost 4 bases, J lost 2 bases, and 10 bases stayed unmatched. The CDR3 is 16 amino acids. Germline V gives CDR1 LGHNA, CDR2 YNFKEQ. The CDR3 reads CASSRSPTGDAYEQYF. CDR3 nucleotides: TGTGCCAGCAGCCGATCACCGACAGGGGACGCCTACGAGCAGTACTTC.

The chain has TRBV5-4 and TRBJ1-6, with TRBD1 matching 7 bases. Losses at the gene ends were 4 bases for V and 0 bases for J; bases not matched to a gene: 4. Germline V lookup: CDR1 SGHNT, CDR2 YYREEE (reference sequence). This CDR3 spans 16 amino acids. The chain's CDR3 is CASSVGQSSYNSPLHF. Written as DNA, the CDR3 is TGTGCCAGCAGCGTGGGACAGAGCTCCTATAATTCACCCCTCCACTTT.